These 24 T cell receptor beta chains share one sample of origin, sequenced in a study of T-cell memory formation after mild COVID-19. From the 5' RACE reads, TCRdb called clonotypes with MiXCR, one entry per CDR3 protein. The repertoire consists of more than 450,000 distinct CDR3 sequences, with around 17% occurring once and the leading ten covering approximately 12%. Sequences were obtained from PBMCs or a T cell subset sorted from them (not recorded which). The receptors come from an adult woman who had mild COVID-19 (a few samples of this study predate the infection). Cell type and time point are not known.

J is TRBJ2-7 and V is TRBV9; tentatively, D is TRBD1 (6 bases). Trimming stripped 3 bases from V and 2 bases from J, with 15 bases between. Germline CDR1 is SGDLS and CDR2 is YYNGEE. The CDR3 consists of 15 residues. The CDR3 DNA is TGTGCCAGCAGCGCCTCCGGACAGACTACCTACGAGCAGTACTTC. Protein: CASSASGQTTYEQYF.

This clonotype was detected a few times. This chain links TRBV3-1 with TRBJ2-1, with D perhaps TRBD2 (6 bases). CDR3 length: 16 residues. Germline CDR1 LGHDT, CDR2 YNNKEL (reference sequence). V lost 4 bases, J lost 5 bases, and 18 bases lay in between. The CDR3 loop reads CASSPSSGFYNNEQFF. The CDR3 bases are TGTGCCAGCAGCCCGTCCAGCGGGTTTTATAACAATGAGCAGTTCTTC.

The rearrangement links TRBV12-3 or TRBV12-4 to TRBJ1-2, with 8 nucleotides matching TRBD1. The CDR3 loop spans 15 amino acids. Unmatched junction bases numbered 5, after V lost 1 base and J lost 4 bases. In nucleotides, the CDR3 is TGTGCCAGCAGTTTAGGGACAGGGTTCTCCTATGGCTACACCTTC. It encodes CASSLGTGFSYGYTF.

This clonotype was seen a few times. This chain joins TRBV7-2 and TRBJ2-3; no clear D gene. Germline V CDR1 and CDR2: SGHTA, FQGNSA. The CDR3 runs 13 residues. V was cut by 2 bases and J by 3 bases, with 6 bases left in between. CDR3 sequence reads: CASSLYATDTQYF. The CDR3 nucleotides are TGTGCCAGCAGCTTATACGCAACAGATACGCAGTATTTT.

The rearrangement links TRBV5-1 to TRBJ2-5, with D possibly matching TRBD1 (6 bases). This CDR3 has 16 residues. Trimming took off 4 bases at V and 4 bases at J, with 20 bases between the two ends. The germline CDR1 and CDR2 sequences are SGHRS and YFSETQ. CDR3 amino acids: CASSTPWGLDLETQYF. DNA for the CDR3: TGCGCCAGCAGCACCCCGTGGGGGCTGGATCTAGAGACCCAGTACTTC.

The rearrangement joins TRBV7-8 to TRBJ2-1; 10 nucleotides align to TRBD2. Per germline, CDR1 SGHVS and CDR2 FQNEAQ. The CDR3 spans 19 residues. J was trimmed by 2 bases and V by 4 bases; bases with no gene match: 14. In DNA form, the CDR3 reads TGTGCCAGCAGCTCCCGGGGTAGCGGGAGGAATCGCGCCTACAATGAGCAGTTCTTC. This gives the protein CASSSRGSGRNRAYNEQFF.

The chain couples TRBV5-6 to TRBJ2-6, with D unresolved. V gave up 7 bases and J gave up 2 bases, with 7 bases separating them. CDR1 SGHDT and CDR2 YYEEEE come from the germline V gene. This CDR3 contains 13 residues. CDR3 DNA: TGTGCCAGCTTGGAAACTGGGGCCAACGTCCTGACTTTC. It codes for CASLETGANVLTF.

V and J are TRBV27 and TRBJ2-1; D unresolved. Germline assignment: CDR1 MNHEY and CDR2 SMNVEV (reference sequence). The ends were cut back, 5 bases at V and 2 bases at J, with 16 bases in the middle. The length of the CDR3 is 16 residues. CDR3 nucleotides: TGTGCCAGCAGTCCAGAATATATCCAGGCCTACAATGAGCAGTTCTTC. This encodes CASSPEYIQAYNEQFF.

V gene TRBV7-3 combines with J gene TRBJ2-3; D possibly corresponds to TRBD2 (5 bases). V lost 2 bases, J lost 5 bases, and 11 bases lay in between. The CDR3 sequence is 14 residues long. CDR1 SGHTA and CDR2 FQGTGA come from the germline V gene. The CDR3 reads CASSLGLAEDTQYF. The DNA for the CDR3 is TGTGCCAGCAGCTTAGGGCTAGCTGAAGATACGCAGTATTTT.

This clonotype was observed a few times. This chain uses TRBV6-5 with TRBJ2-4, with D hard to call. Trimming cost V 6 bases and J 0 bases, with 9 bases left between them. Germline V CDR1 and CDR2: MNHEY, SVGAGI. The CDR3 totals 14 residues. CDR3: CASSEALAKNIQYF. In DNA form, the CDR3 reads TGTGCCAGCAGCGAGGCGCTAGCCAAAAACATTCAGTACTTC.

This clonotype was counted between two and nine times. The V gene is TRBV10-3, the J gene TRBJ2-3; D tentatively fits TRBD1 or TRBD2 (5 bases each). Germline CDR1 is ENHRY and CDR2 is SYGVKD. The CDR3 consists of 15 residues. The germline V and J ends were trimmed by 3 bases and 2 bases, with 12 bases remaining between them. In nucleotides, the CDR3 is TGTGCCATCAGTGACTCCGGGACGGCCACAGATACGCAGTATTTT. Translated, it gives CAISDSGTATDTQYF.

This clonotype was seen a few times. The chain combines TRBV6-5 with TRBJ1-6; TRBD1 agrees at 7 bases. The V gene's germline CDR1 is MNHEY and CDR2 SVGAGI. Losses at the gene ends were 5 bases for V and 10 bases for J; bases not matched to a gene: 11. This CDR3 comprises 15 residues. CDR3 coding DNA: TGTGCCAGCAGTCTAATTGACAGGGTGGGCTCACCCCTCCACTTT. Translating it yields CASSLIDRVGSPLHF.

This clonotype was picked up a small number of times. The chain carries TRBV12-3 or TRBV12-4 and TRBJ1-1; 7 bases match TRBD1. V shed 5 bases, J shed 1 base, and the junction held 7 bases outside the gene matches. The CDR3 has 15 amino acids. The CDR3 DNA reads TGTGCCAGCAGTCCGTGGACAGGAGCGAACACTGAAGCTTTCTTT. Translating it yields CASSPWTGANTEAFF.

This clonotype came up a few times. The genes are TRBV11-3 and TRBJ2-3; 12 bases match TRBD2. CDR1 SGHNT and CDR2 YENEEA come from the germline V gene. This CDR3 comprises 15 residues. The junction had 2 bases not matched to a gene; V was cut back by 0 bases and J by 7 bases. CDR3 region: CASSLDGLAGNTQYF. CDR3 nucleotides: TGTGCCAGCAGCTTAGATGGACTAGCGGGAAATACGCAGTATTTT.

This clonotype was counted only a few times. In DNA form, the CDR3 reads TGTGCCACAACTACGGTCGGGGATGAGCAGTTCTTC. Protein: CATTTVGDEQFF. V usage is TRBV6-5 and J usage is TRBJ2-1, with D possibly matching TRBD2 (5 bases). Trimming cost V 10 bases and J 8 bases, with 15 bases left between them. Germline CDR1 and CDR2: MNHEY and SVGAGI. This CDR3 is 12 amino acids long.

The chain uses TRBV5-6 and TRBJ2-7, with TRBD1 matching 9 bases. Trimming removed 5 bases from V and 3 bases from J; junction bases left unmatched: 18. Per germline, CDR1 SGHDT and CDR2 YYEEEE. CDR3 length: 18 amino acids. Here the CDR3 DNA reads TGTGCCAGCAGAGCCAGGGGACAGGGCCTCTATCATGGCTACGAGCAGTACTTC. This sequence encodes CASRARGQGLYHGYEQYF.

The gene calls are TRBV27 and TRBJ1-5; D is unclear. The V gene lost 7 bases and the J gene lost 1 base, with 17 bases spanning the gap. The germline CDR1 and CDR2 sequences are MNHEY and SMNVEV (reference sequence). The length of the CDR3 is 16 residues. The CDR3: CASTLKVWVSNQPQHF. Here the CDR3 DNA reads TGTGCCAGCACTCTTAAGGTCTGGGTAAGCAATCAGCCCCAGCATTTT.

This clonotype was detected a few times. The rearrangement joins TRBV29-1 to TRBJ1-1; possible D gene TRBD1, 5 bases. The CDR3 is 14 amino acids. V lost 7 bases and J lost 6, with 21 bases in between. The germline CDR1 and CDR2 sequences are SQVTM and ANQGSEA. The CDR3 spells CSGYKAGLDAEAFF. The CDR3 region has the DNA TGCAGCGGCTACAAGGCAGGGTTGGACGCTGAAGCTTTCTTT.

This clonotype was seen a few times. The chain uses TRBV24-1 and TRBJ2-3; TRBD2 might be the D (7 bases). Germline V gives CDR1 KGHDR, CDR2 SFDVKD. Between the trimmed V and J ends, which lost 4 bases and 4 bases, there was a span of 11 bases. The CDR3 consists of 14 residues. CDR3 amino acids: CATSDRGGPDTQYF. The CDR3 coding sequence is TGTGCCACCAGTGACCGCGGGGGCCCAGATACGCAGTATTTT.

CDR3 loop: CASSQVTVRDTEAFF. DNA for the CDR3: TGCGCCAGCAGCCAGGTGACAGTGAGGGACACTGAAGCTTTCTTT. This chain joins TRBV4-1 and TRBJ1-1; possibly TRBD1 for D (5 bases). V lost 3 bases and J lost 3, with 14 bases in between. Germline V lookup: CDR1 MGHRA, CDR2 YSYEKL. This CDR3 spans 15 amino acids.

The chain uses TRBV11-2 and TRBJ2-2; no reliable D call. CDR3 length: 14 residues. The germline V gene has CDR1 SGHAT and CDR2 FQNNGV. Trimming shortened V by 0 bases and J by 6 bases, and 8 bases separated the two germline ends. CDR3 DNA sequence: TGTGCCAGCAGCTTAGATTGGGCTCCCGGGGAGCTGTTTTTT. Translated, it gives CASSLDWAPGELFF.

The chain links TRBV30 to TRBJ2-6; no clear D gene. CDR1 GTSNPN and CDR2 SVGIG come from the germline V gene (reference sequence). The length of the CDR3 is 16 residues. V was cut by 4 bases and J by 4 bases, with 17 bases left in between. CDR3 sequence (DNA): TGTGCCTGGATTGACAAATCCTTCTCCGGGGCCAACGTCCTGACTTTC. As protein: CAWIDKSFSGANVLTF. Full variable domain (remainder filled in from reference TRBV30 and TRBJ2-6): SQTIHQWPATLVQPVGSPLSLECTVEGTSNPNLYWYRQAAGRGLQLLFYSVGIGQISSEVPQNLSASRPQDRQFILSSKKLLLSDSGFYLCAWIDKSFSGANVLTFGAGSRLTVL.

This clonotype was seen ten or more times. The CDR3, as DNA: TGTGCCAGCAGTCACAGGGAGAACTATGGCTACACCTTC. This sequence encodes CASSHRENYGYTF. The genes are TRBV27 and TRBJ1-2, with D possibly being TRBD1 (6 bases). Germline V CDR1 and CDR2: MNHEY, SMNVEV (reference sequence). The CDR3 is made up of 13 amino acids. V shed 5 bases and J shed 2 bases, with 9 bases lying between them.

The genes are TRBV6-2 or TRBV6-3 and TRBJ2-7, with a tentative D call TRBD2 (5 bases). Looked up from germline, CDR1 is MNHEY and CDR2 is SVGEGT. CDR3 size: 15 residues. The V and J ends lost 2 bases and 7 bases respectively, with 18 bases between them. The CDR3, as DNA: TGTGCCAGCAGTTACCTGGCAGGCCTCCGGGGAGAGCAGTACTTC. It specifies CASSYLAGLRGEQYF.